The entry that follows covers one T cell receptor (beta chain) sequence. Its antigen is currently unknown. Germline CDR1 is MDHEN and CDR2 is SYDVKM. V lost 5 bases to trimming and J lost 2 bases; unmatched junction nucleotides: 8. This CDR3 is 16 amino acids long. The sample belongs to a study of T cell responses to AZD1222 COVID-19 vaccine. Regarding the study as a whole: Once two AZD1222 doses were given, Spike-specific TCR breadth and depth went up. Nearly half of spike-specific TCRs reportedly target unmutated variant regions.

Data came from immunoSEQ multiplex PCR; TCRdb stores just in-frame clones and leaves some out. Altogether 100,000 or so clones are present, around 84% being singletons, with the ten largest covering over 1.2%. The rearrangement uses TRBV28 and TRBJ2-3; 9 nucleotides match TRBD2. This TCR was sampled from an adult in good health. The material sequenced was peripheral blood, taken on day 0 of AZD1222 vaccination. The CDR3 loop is CASSALLAGYTDTQYF. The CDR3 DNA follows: TGTGCCAGCAGTGCCCTACTAGCGGGTTACACAGATACGCAGTATTTT.